This TCR beta chain was documented in a study of neurological immune-mediated disorders. This clonotype was counted ten times or more. Germline V CDR1 and CDR2: ENHRY, SYGVKD. CDR3 length equals 11 residues. V was shortened by 8 bases and J by 2 bases, with 5 bases between the two germline ends. From 15-18 subjects, each sequencing run yielded over 170 million TCR-beta sequences. TCRdb re-analysed the 5' RACE reads in MiXCR, keeping a single row per CDR3 protein. The sample has about 120,000 distinct CDR3 sequences, around 3% seen once. The V and J genes are TRBV10-3 and TRBJ2-3, with no clear D. This TCR came from a woman aged 25 to 39 with multiple sclerosis. The specimen was PBMCs. Here the CDR3 reads CAIGSTDTQYF. The DNA of the CDR3 is TGTGCCATCGGTTCCACAGATACGCAGTATTTT.